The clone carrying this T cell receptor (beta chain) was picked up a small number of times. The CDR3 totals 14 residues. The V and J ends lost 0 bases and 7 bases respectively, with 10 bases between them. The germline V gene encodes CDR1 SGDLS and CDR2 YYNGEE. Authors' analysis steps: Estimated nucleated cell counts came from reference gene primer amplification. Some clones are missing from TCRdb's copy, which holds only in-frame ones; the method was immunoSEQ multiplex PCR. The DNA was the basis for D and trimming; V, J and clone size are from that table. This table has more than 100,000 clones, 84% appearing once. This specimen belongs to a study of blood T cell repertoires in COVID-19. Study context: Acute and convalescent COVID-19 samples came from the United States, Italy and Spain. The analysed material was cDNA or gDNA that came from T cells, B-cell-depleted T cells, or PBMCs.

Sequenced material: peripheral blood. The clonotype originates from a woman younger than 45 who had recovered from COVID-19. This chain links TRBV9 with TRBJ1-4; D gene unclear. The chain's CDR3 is CASSVGRAGEKLFF. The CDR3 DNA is TGTGCCAGCAGCGTAGGGAGGGCTGGTGAAAAACTGTTTTTT. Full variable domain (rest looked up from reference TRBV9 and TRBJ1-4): DSGVTQTPKHLITATGQRVTLRCSPRSGDLSVYWYQQSLDQGLQFLIQYYNGEERAKGNILERFSAQQFPDLHSELNLSSLELGDSALYFCASSVGRAGEKLFFGSGTQLSVL.